A selection of T cell receptor beta chains follows, all from one sample in a study of blood T cell repertoires in COVID-19. Libraries were prepared by immunoSEQ multiplex PCR; TCRdb keeps only in-frame clonotypes and omits some of them. Of approximately 150,000 clones in the sample, 81% were seen once. The sequencing sample was made of PBMCs or T cells enriched from blood (not recorded which). These receptors originate from a woman between 40 and 55 years old with acute COVID-19. The CDR3 runs from the conserved cysteine through the conserved F or W. The D gene is left open where the match is weak. Expanded clones are given a class, and other clones once, few, many or no size at all.

d_call,j_call,clone_size,v_call,cdr3_aa,cdr3_nt
TRBD2,TRBJ2-1,-,TRBV2,CASSTGTSSFDEQFF,TGTGCCAGCAGTACGGGGACTAGTAGTTTCGATGAGCAGTTCTTC
TRBD1,TRBJ1-1,-,TRBV19,CASSEGQVMNTEAFF,TGTGCCAGTAGCGAAGGACAGGTGATGAACACTGAAGCTTTCTTT
-,TRBJ2-7,-,TRBV30,CAWSVQGGRGDEQYF,TGTGCCTGGAGTGTACAGGGCGGGAGAGGGGACGAGCAGTACTTC
TRBD2,TRBJ2-3,-,TRBV27,CASSQLAGVADTQYF,TGTGCCAGCAGCCAACTAGCGGGAGTAGCAGATACGCAGTATTTT
TRBD1,TRBJ1-5,-,TRBV6-5,CATRQGPYSNQPQHF,TGTGCCACTCGACAGGGGCCATATAGCAATCAGCCCCAGCATTTT
-,TRBJ2-2,-,TRBV5-1,CASSFDRLGGELFF,TGCGCCAGCAGCTTCGACAGGCTCGGCGGGGAGCTGTTTTTT
-,TRBJ2-3,-,TRBV5-4,CASSSNRDSLFTDTQYF,TGTGCCAGCAGCTCTAACCGGGACTCCCTCTTCACAGATACGCAGTATTTT
TRBD1,TRBJ1-2,few,TRBV5-1,CASSTKQGTYGYTF,TGCGCCAGCAGCACCAAACAGGGGACCTATGGCTACACCTTC
-,TRBJ2-7,-,TRBV3-1/TRBV3-2,CASSHGDPYEQYF,TGTGCCAGCAGCCACGGGGATCCCTACGAGCAGTACTTC
TRBD1,TRBJ2-7,few,TRBV5-1,CASSLRTGGLGDEQYF,TGCGCCAGCAGCTTGCGGACAGGGGGCCTCGGGGACGAGCAGTACTTC
-,TRBJ1-1,-,TRBV12-3/TRBV12-4,CASSLGGAREAFF,TGTGCCAGCAGTTTGGGGGGGGCCCGTGAAGCTTTCTTT
TRBD2,TRBJ2-1,-,TRBV9,CASSVAASGYNEQFF,TGTGCCAGCAGCGTAGCGGCTAGCGGTTACAATGAGCAGTTCTTC
-,TRBJ2-4,-,TRBV15,CATSRDNPRGGNIQYF,TGTGCCACCAGCAGAGATAATCCGAGGGGAGGAAACATTCAGTACTTC
-,TRBJ2-1,-,TRBV27,CASTAFGSVPQNEQFF,TGTGCCAGCACCGCCTTTGGTAGCGTTCCCCAAAATGAGCAGTTCTTC
TRBD2,TRBJ2-1,-,TRBV19,CASSIDRLAGFYNEQFF,TGTGCCAGTAGTATAGACCGACTAGCGGGGTTCTACAATGAGCAGTTCTTC
-,TRBJ2-3,-,TRBV19,CASNFGSLTDTQYF,TGTGCCAGTAATTTTGGGAGCCTCACAGATACGCAGTATTTT
TRBD2,TRBJ2-3,-,TRBV7-3,CASSAGLGGTDTQYF,TGTGCCAGCAGCGCGGGACTCGGGGGGACAGATACGCAGTATTTT
-,TRBJ1-6,-,TRBV30,CAWRGGSSYNSPLHF,TGTGCCTGGCGGGGGGGGAGCTCCTATAATTCACCCCTCCACTTT
TRBD1,TRBJ1-1,-,TRBV5-1,CASSFTGDTEAFF,TGCGCCAGCAGCTTTACAGGGGACACTGAAGCTTTCTTT
TRBD1,TRBJ1-2,-,TRBV19,CASSPSDRAPNYGYTF,TGTGCCAGTAGTCCATCAGACAGGGCCCCTAACTATGGCTACACCTTC
TRBD1,TRBJ1-4,-,TRBV4-2,CASSHPDRGGEKLFF,TGTGCCAGCAGCCATCCTGACAGGGGTGGTGAAAAACTGTTTTTT
-,TRBJ1-2,few,TRBV6-5,CASGRGPNYGYTF,TGTGCCAGCGGGAGGGGTCCTAACTATGGCTACACCTTC
TRBD2,TRBJ2-3,few,TRBV18,CASSPLGGRTPGTQYF,TGTGCCAGCTCACCACTGGGCGGGAGGACCCCCGGTACGCAGTATTTT
TRBD2,TRBJ2-2,-,TRBV5-1,CASSLVGAGTGELFF,TGCGCCAGCAGCTTGGTCGGAGCGGGGACCGGGGAGCTGTTTTTT
-,TRBJ1-4,-,TRBV5-1,CASSLGRATNEKLFF,TGCGCCAGCAGCTTGGGGAGGGCAACTAATGAAAAACTGTTTTTT
-,TRBJ1-5,once,TRBV5-1,CASSLAGGSNQPQHF,TGCGCCAGCAGCTTGGCCGGTGGTAGCAATCAGCCCCAGCATTTT
-,TRBJ1-3,-,TRBV3-1/TRBV3-2,CASGGPSGNTIYF,TGTGCCAGCGGAGGCCCCTCTGGAAACACCATATATTTT
TRBD2,TRBJ2-1,-,TRBV12-3/TRBV12-4,CASSFSGRYEQFF,TGTGCCAGCAGTTTTAGCGGGAGATATGAGCAGTTCTTC
-,TRBJ1-5,-,TRBV2,CASSEGGFGNQPQHF,TGTGCCAGCAGTGAGGGAGGTTTCGGCAATCAGCCCCAGCATTTT
TRBD2,TRBJ2-1,-,TRBV27,CASSLSSGLYNEQFF,TGTGCCAGCAGTTTATCTAGCGGGTTATACAATGAGCAGTTCTTC
TRBD2,TRBJ2-5,-,TRBV19,CASSHDGRDGETQYF,TGTGCCAGTAGTCACGACGGGAGGGACGGTGAGACCCAGTACTTC
TRBD1,TRBJ1-4,-,TRBV18,CASSPPGQADEKLFF,TGTGCCAGCTCACCGCCGGGACAGGCAGATGAAAAACTGTTTTTT
TRBD2,TRBJ2-3,once,TRBV3-1/TRBV3-2,CASSQDPILAGLTDTQYF,TGTGCCAGCAGCCAAGACCCTATACTAGCGGGACTCACAGATACGCAGTATTTT
-,TRBJ1-1,-,TRBV12-3/TRBV12-4,CASSLDQRAFF,TGTGCCAGCAGTTTAGACCAGCGGGCTTTCTTT
-,TRBJ2-2,few,TRBV12-3/TRBV12-4,CASSFRKTGELFF,TGTGCCAGCAGTTTCAGGAAAACCGGGGAGCTGTTTTTT
-,TRBJ1-4,-,TRBV6-5,CASSYSYRATNEKLFF,TGTGCCAGCAGTTACTCGTACAGAGCAACTAATGAAAAACTGTTTTTT
-,TRBJ1-2,-,TRBV11-2,CASSSVRQGGDGYTF,TGTGCCAGCAGCTCCGTGAGGCAGGGTGGCGACGGCTACACCTTC
-,TRBJ2-7,-,TRBV10-3,CAISVSGSPYEQYF,TGTGCCATCAGTGTAAGTGGGAGCCCCTACGAGCAGTACTTC
-,TRBJ2-2,-,TRBV7-9,CASSPPAGGSNTGELFF,TGTGCCAGCAGCCCCCCGGCCGGCGGATCGAACACCGGGGAGCTGTTTTTT
TRBD2,TRBJ2-1,-,TRBV11-1,CASSLIGTSDNEQFF,TGTGCCAGCAGCTTAATCGGGACTAGCGACAATGAGCAGTTCTTC
TRBD1,TRBJ1-5,-,TRBV6-5,CASHFGQGQPQHF,TGTGCCAGCCACTTCGGACAGGGCCAGCCCCAGCATTTT
-,TRBJ1-2,-,TRBV18,CASSPLQGNNYGYTF,TGTGCCAGCTCACCACTGCAGGGTAATAACTATGGCTACACCTTC
-,TRBJ2-3,-,TRBV5-4,CASSFDRNTDTQYF,TGTGCCAGCAGCTTTGACAGGAATACAGATACGCAGTATTTT
TRBD2,TRBJ2-1,-,TRBV19,CASRQWEGHGYEQFF,TGTGCCTCAAGACAATGGGAGGGCCACGGGTATGAGCAGTTCTTC
-,TRBJ2-3,-,TRBV4-1,CASSQSPGEISTDTQYF,TGCGCCAGCAGCCAATCACCGGGAGAGATTAGCACAGATACGCAGTATTTT
TRBD2,TRBJ2-5,-,TRBV5-1,CASSQGLAASQETQYF,TGCGCCAGCAGCCAAGGACTAGCGGCCTCTCAAGAGACCCAGTACTTC
-,TRBJ2-1,-,TRBV2,CASGALASQAGEQFF,TGTGCCAGCGGGGCCCTAGCGTCCCAGGCCGGTGAGCAGTTCTTC
TRBD1,TRBJ2-7,few,TRBV19,CASSKRQGNYEQYF,TGTGCCAGTAGTAAACGACAGGGAAACTACGAGCAGTACTTC
TRBD2,TRBJ2-7,-,TRBV29-1,CSVDLAGAYEQYF,TGCAGCGTGGACTTAGCGGGAGCCTACGAGCAGTACTTC
-,TRBJ2-7,-,TRBV29-1,CSVGKTRSHEQYF,TGCAGCGTTGGAAAAACGCGGAGTCACGAGCAGTACTTC
-,TRBJ2-6,-,TRBV3-1/TRBV3-2,CASSPEGANVLTF,TGTGCCAGCAGCCCTGAGGGGGCCAACGTCCTGACTTTC
-,TRBJ1-2,-,TRBV7-3,CASSLMAGNNYGYTF,TGTGCCAGCAGCTTAATGGCAGGGAATAACTATGGCTACACCTTC
-,TRBJ2-7,-,TRBV27,CASSLSAGVGYEQYF,TGTGCCAGCAGTTTATCGGCAGGGGTGGGCTACGAGCAGTACTTC
-,TRBJ1-4,once,TRBV7-9,CASSWGDEKLFF,TGTGCCAGCAGCTGGGGGGATGAAAAACTGTTTTTT